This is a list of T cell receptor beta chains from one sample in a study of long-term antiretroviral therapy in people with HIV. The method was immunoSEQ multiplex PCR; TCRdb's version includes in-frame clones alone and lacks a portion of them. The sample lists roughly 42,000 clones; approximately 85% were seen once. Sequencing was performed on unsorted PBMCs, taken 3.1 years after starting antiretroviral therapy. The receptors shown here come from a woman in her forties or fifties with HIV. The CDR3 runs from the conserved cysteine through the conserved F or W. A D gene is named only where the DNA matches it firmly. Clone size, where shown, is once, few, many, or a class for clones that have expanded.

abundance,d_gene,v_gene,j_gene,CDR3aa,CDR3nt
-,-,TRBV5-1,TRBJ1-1,CASRPEMNTEAFF,TGCGCCAGCCGGCCGGAGATGAACACTGAAGCTTTCTTT
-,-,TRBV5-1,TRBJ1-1,CASSSDDLNTEAFF,TGCGCCAGCAGCTCCGACGACCTGAACACTGAAGCTTTCTTT
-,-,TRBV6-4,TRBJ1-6,CASSYEANSPLHF,TGTGCCAGCAGCTACGAAGCCAATTCACCCCTCCACTTT
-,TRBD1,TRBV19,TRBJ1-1,CASSIDFEGAAAFF,TGTGCCAGTAGTATAGATTTTGAGGGGGCGGCAGCTTTCTTT
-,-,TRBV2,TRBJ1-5,CASRASSGANQPQHF,TGTGCCAGCAGGGCTTCTTCGGGAGCCAATCAGCCCCAGCATTTT
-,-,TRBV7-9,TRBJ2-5,CASSFMETQYF,TGTGCCAGCAGCTTTATGGAGACCCAGTACTTC
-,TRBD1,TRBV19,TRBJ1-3,CASSKTGDSGNTIYF,TGTGCCAGTAGTAAAACAGGGGACTCTGGAAACACCATATATTTT
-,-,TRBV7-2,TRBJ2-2,CASSLSGPGELFF,TGTGCCAGCAGCTTATCAGGTCCCGGGGAGCTGTTTTTT
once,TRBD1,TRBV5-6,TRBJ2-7,CASSLGRGNYEQYF,TGTGCCAGCAGCTTGGGCAGGGGGAACTACGAGCAGTACTTC
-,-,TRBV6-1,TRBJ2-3,CASSEFLGAVGTDTQYF,TGTGCCAGCAGTGAATTCCTAGGGGCGGTAGGGACAGATACGCAGTATTTT
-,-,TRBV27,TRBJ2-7,CASGFSSYEQYF,TGTGCCAGCGGGTTTAGCTCCTACGAGCAGTACTTC
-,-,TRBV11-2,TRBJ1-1,CASSIGGRGNTEAFF,TGTGCCAGCAGCATTGGGGGCCGAGGAAACACTGAAGCTTTCTTT
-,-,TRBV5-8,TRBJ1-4,CASSSGTTRLEKLFF,TGTGCCAGCAGCTCTGGGACGACCCGACTTGAAAAACTGTTTTTT
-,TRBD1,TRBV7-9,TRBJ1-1,CASSLRPGTDTEAFF,TGTGCCAGCAGCCTTCGACCGGGGACAGACACTGAAGCTTTCTTT
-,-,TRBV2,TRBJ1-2,CASSAEPNYGYTF,TGTGCCAGCAGTGCAGAGCCCAACTATGGCTACACCTTC
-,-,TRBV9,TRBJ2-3,CASSGGFRSTDTQYF,TGTGCCAGCAGCGGAGGCTTCCGGAGCACAGATACGCAGTATTTT
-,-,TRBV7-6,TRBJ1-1,CASSLWETEAFF,TGTGCCAGCAGCTTGTGGGAGACTGAAGCTTTCTTT
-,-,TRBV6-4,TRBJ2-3,CASSDPFTDTQYF,TGTGCCAGCAGTGACCCCTTCACAGATACACAGTATTTT
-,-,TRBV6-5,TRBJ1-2,CASSYLRGEGTGGYTF,TGTGCCAGCAGTTACCTCCGGGGGGAGGGGACCGGGGGCTACACCTTC
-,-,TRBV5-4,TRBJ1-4,CASSPGGGRTNEKLFF,TGTGCCAGCAGCCCGGGCGGCGGACGAACTAATGAAAAACTGTTTTTT